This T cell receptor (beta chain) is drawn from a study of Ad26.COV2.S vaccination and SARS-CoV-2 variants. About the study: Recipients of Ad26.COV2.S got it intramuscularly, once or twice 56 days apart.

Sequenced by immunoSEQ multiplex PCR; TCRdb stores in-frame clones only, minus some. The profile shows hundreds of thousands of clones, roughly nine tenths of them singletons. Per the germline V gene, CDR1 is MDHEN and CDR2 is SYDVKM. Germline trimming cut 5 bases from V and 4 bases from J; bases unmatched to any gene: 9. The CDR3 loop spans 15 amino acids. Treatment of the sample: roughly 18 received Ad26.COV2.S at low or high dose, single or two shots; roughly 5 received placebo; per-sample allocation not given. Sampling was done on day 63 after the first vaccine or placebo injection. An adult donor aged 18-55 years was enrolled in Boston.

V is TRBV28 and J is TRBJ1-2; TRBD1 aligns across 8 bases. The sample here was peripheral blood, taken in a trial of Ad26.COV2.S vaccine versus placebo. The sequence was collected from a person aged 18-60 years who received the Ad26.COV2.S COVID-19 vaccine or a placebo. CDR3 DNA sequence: TGTGCCAGCAGTCCGGCAGACAGGGGTCTCTATGGCTACACCTTC. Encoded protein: CASSPADRGLYGYTF.